These 13 T cell receptor beta chains were all obtained from the same sample, sequenced in a study of blood T cells in healthy people across ages. Together with a sample-barcoded 5' primer, a J-beta primer mix was included in a second PCR lasting about 6 to 11 cycles. A single record per CDR3 protein comes from TCRdb applying MiXCR to the 5' RACE reads. Found here are roughly 1,500,000 distinct CDR3 sequences, about 31% of them singletons; the top ten hold over 9%. What was sequenced was blood. The receptors derive from a woman under 40 in good health.

A word on this clonotype: This may stem from a read error, because a much larger clone lies one nucleotide away. The V gene is TRBV29-1, the J gene TRBJ2-7; 12 bases are shared with TRBD2. The J call may be incorrect, as the DNA end agrees better with TRBJ2-5. The CDR3 loop spans 13 amino acids. Germline-derived CDR1 and CDR2 are SQVTM and ANQGSEA. In DNA, the CDR3 is TGCAGCGCCCAACTAGCGGGGGGAAAGACCCAGTACTTC. It is translated as CSAQLAGGKTQYF.

V gene TRBV3-1 combines with J gene TRBJ1-2; no clear D. Trimming removed 0 bases at V and 0 bases at J, with 14 bases between. The CDR3 has 17 amino acids. Per the germline V gene, CDR1 is LGHDT and CDR2 is YNNKEL (reference sequence). CDR3 coding DNA: TGTGCCAGCAGCCAAGATGGTATCCTAGCCCCTAACTATGGCTACACCTTC. It yields the protein CASSQDGILAPNYGYTF.

This chain connects TRBV4-1 to TRBJ2-5; TRBD1 matches at 9 bases. Per germline, CDR1 MGHRA and CDR2 YSYEKL. V trimming: 7 bases; J trimming: 4 bases; junction bases outside the gene matches: 10. The CDR3 has 15 residues. DNA of the CDR3: TGCGCCAGCACCCCGGTCGGGACAGGGAGAGAGACCCAGTACTTC. It is translated as CASTPVGTGRETQYF.

This clonotype has at least ten counts. The chain couples TRBV5-1 to TRBJ2-7; 9 bases agree with TRBD1. The CDR3 spans 14 residues. The germline V gene has CDR1 SGHRS and CDR2 YFSETQ. V lost 4 bases, J lost 6 bases, and 8 bases stayed unmatched. The CDR3 region has the DNA TGCGCCAGCAGCCACCGGGACAGGGTGCGCGAGCAGTACTTC. Amino acids: CASSHRDRVREQYF.

This clonotype was recorded a few times. The genes are TRBV12-3 or TRBV12-4 and TRBJ2-1, with 8 bases matching TRBD2. The V and J ends lost 8 bases and 8 bases, in that order; junction bases with no gene match: 14. The CDR3 is 15 residues long. The CDR3 sequence: CASSRGLAAPHEQFF. The CDR3 nucleotides are TGTGCCAGCTCCCGAGGACTAGCCGCGCCTCATGAGCAGTTCTTC.

As concerns this clonotype: Likely a read error: the CDR3 ends without its conserved phenylalanine or tryptophan. The chain links TRBV11-2 to TRBJ1-4; D not resolved. Germline-derived CDR1 and CDR2 are SGHAT and FQNNGV. The CDR3 spans 16 residues. The V and J ends lost 8 bases and 0 bases respectively, with 16 bases between them. This chain's CDR3 is CASERGQIATNEKLFL. CDR3 nucleotides: TGTGCCAGCGAGAGAGGGCAGATCGCAACTAATGAAAAACTGTTTTTG.

This clonotype was observed a handful of times. The V gene is TRBV7-3, the J gene TRBJ2-7; TRBD2 matches 9 bases. Germline lookup yields CDR1 SGHTA and CDR2 FQGTGA. Trimming at V came to 4 bases and at J to 0 bases, leaving 4 bases not matched to a gene. The CDR3 runs 15 residues. The CDR3 DNA sequence: TGTGCCAGCAGCTGGAGCGGGGGGCCCTCCTACGAGCAGTACTTC. It specifies CASSWSGGPSYEQYF.

J is TRBJ2-3 and V is TRBV27, with D unclear. Germline assignment: CDR1 MNHEY and CDR2 SMNVEV (reference sequence). The CDR3 spans 14 residues. Trimming stripped 5 bases from V and 2 bases from J, with 11 bases between. The CDR3 loop is CASSPERPTDTQYF. The CDR3 DNA sequence: TGTGCCAGCAGTCCCGAACGTCCCACAGATACGCAGTATTTT.

The V gene is TRBV20-1, the J gene TRBJ2-3, with TRBD1 identical over 10 bases. The CDR3 is 16 amino acids. The V segment lost 0 bases and the J segment 5 bases; nucleotides outside the gene matches: 8. Germline values: CDR1 DFQATT, CDR2 SNEGSKA (reference sequence). CDR3 region: CSARDTGQGILDTQYF. The CDR3 nucleotides read TGCAGTGCTAGAGATACGGGACAGGGGATATTAGATACGCAGTATTTT.

This clonotype was observed at least ten times. The rearrangement uses TRBV7-2 and TRBJ2-5; no clear D gene. CDR1 is SGHTA, CDR2 FQGNSA, per germline. Trimming stripped 6 bases from V and 2 bases from J, with 19 bases between. This CDR3 comprises 16 residues. The CDR3 region has the DNA TGTGCCAGCAGGACCGACTCGGCGCGTTTGCAAGAGACCCAGTACTTC. This codes for CASRTDSARLQETQYF.

This clonotype was seen a handful of times. The genes are TRBV10-2 and TRBJ2-1, with 11 positions matching TRBD2. Trimming took 7 bases from V and 4 from J; bases not matched to a gene: 6. The CDR3 is 15 residues long. Germline V CDR1 and CDR2: WSHSY, SAAADI. This CDR3 is CASTFIAGGYNEQFF. CDR3 nucleotide sequence: TGCGCCAGCACTTTCATAGCGGGAGGGTACAATGAGCAGTTCTTC.

The rearrangement joins TRBV20-1 to TRBJ2-1; 11 nucleotides match TRBD2. V lost 1 base to trimming and J lost 9 bases; unmatched junction nucleotides: 8. CDR1 and CDR2 (germline): DFQATT, SNEGSKA (reference sequence). The CDR3 has 15 residues. The CDR3 region is CSARGMGLAGGEQFF. In DNA, the CDR3 is TGCAGTGCTAGAGGAATGGGGCTAGCGGGAGGTGAGCAGTTCTTC.

The rearrangement joins TRBV29-1 to TRBJ2-7; no clear D. The germline CDR1 and CDR2 sequences are SQVTM and ANQGSEA. CDR3 length: 14 residues. Trimming removed 5 bases from V and 6 bases from J, with 20 bases in between. CDR3 protein: CSVPQQRWLREQYF. CDR3 DNA sequence: TGCAGCGTTCCCCAACAGAGATGGCTACGCGAGCAGTACTTC.